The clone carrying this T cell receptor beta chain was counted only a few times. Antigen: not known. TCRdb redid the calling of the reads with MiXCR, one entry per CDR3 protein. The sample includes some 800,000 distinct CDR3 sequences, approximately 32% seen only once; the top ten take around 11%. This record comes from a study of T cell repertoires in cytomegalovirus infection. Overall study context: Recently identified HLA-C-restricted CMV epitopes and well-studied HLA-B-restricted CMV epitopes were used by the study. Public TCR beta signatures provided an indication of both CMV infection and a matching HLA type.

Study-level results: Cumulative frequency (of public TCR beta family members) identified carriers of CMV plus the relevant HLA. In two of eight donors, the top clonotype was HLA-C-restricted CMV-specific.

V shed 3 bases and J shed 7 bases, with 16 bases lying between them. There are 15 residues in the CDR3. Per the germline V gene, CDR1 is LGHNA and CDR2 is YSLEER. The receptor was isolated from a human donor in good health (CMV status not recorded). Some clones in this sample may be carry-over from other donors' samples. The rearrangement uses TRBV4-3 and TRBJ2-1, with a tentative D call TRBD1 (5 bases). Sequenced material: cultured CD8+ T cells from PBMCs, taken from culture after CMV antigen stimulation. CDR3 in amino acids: CASSHDSDPRNEQFF. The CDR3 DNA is TGCGCCAGCAGCCACGACAGCGACCCGAGAAATGAGCAGTTCTTC.